Listed below are T cell receptor beta chains from one sample, sequenced in a study of technical replicates of blood from a handful of donors. Some clones are missing from TCRdb's copy, which holds only in-frame ones; the method was immunoSEQ multiplex PCR. The sample has 45,000 to 60,000 clones; around nine tenths are singletons. Material for sequencing was PBMCs. The receptor set was obtained from a human donor in good health. Some clones in this sample may be carry-over from other donors' samples. Both conserved end residues are part of each CDR3. Each record gives: CDR3 protein, CDR3 DNA, V gene, J gene, D gene, clone size. A D gene is named only where the DNA matches it firmly. Clone size is shown for a subset of rows, as once, few, many or a class of expanded clone.

CDR3: CASSPSSRHTNEQFF; DNA: TGCGCCAGCAGCCCTAGCAGCAGACATACGAATGAGCAGTTCTTC; V: TRBV5-1; J: TRBJ2-1; D: .; size: .
CDR3: CASSLAPERGTEAFF; DNA: TGCGCCAGCAGCTTGGCTCCGGAAAGGGGGACTGAAGCTTTCTTT; V: TRBV5-1; J: TRBJ1-1; D: .; size: .
CDR3: CASSLGQGYNYGYTF; DNA: TGTGCCAGCAGCTTGGGACAGGGCTATAACTATGGCTACACCTTC; V: TRBV7-3; J: TRBJ1-2; D: TRBD1; size: .
CDR3: CASSDTPTSYEQYF; DNA: TGCGCCAGCAGCGACACCCCTACCTCCTACGAGCAGTACTTC; V: TRBV10-2; J: TRBJ2-7; D: .; size: .
CDR3: CSVNRVDGGNTIYF; DNA: TGCAGCGTTAACAGGGTAGATGGAGGAAACACCATATATTTT; V: TRBV29-1; J: TRBJ1-3; D: .; size: .
CDR3: CASSELGTGVHEQFF; DNA: TGTGCCAGCAGTGAATTAGGGACAGGGGTGCATGAGCAGTTCTTC; V: TRBV25-1; J: TRBJ2-1; D: TRBD1; size: .
CDR3: CASSRTGTSKETQYF; DNA: TGTGCCAGCAGTCGCACCGGGACTTCAAAAGAGACCCAGTACTTC; V: TRBV4-2; J: TRBJ2-5; D: .; size: .
CDR3: CASGLVLDRGSNQPQHF; DNA: TGTGCTAGTGGTTTGGTATTGGACAGGGGTAGCAATCAGCCCCAGCATTTT; V: TRBV12-5; J: TRBJ1-5; D: TRBD1; size: .
CDR3: CASSPQGVYTEAFF; DNA: TGTGCCAGCAGCCCACAGGGAGTGTATACTGAAGCTTTCTTT; V: TRBV2; J: TRBJ1-1; D: .; size: .
CDR3: CASIGGFGYEQYF; DNA: TGTGCCAGCATAGGGGGCTTTGGTTACGAGCAGTACTTC; V: TRBV2; J: TRBJ2-7; D: TRBD1; size: .
CDR3: CASSPTPNYGYTF; DNA: TGTGCCAGCAGCCCGACACCTAACTATGGCTACACCTTC; V: TRBV6-6; J: TRBJ1-2; D: .; size: .
CDR3: CSVGAGSGYGYTF; DNA: TGCAGCGTTGGTGCCGGGAGCGGCTATGGCTACACCTTC; V: TRBV29-1; J: TRBJ1-2; D: .; size: .
CDR3: CASSRRLAGGFTDTQYF; DNA: TGTGCCAGCAGCCGCCGATTAGCGGGGGGTTTCACAGATACGCAGTATTTT; V: TRBV5-6; J: TRBJ2-3; D: TRBD2; size: .
CDR3: CASSTNVRLAFDTGELFF; DNA: TGCGCCAGCAGCACAAACGTACGGCTAGCCTTCGACACCGGGGAGCTGTTTTTT; V: TRBV5-1; J: TRBJ2-2; D: .; size: .
CDR3: CAWGHRDRGRPLHF; DNA: TGTGCCTGGGGCCACCGGGACAGGGGAAGGCCCCTCCACTTT; V: TRBV30; J: TRBJ1-6; D: TRBD1; size: .
CDR3: CASSLAGGGETQYF; DNA: TGTGCCAGCAGCTTGGCTGGCGGAGGGGAGACCCAGTACTTC; V: TRBV5-5; J: TRBJ2-5; D: .; size: .
CDR3: CASSPNRDLPGAFF; DNA: TGTGCCAGCAGCCCCAACAGGGACCTCCCGGGAGCTTTCTTT; V: TRBV7-2; J: TRBJ1-1; D: .; size: .
CDR3: CASSLVGGAYNEQFF; DNA: TGTGCCAGCAGCTTAGTGGGGGGAGCCTACAATGAGCAGTTCTTC; V: TRBV7-2; J: TRBJ2-1; D: .; size: .
CDR3: CASTEKNWSSYNSPLHF; DNA: TGTGCCAGCACTGAAAAAAACTGGAGCTCCTATAATTCACCCCTCCACTTT; V: TRBV6-1; J: TRBJ1-6; D: .; size: .
CDR3: CAINPGQGGEQYF; DNA: TGTGCCATCAATCCGGGACAGGGAGGCGAGCAGTACTTC; V: TRBV10-3; J: TRBJ2-7; D: TRBD1; size: .
CDR3: CASSSWGRETQYF; DNA: TGTGCCAGCAGCTCCTGGGGGCGTGAGACCCAGTACTTC; V: TRBV5-6; J: TRBJ2-5; D: .; size: .
CDR3: CASSRGTGDYGYTF; DNA: TGCGCCAGCAGCAGAGGGACAGGGGACTATGGCTACACCTTC; V: TRBV4-1; J: TRBJ1-2; D: TRBD1; size: .
CDR3: CASSIEGSYGYTF; DNA: TGTGCCAGTAGTATTGAGGGCAGCTATGGCTACACCTTC; V: TRBV19; J: TRBJ1-2; D: .; size: .
CDR3: CASSTPQGNYGYTF; DNA: TGCGCCAGCAGCACGCCACAGGGGAACTATGGCTACACCTTC; V: TRBV5-1; J: TRBJ1-2; D: TRBD1; size: .
CDR3: CASSLVGRELFF; DNA: TGTGCCAGCAGCTTAGTTGGGCGGGAGCTGTTTTTT; V: TRBV11-2; J: TRBJ2-2; D: .; size: .
CDR3: CASSRWTGKNIQYF; DNA: TGTGCCAGCAGCCGATGGACTGGTAAAAACATTCAGTACTTC; V: TRBV5-4; J: TRBJ2-4; D: .; size: .
CDR3: CASSDRLGRANSPLHF; DNA: TGTGCCAGCAGTGATCGTTTGGGGCGAGCTAATTCACCCCTCCACTTT; V: TRBV6-1; J: TRBJ1-6; D: .; size: .
CDR3: CASSLVGRGHTEAFF; DNA: TGTGCCAGCAGCTTGGTCGGCAGGGGGCACACTGAAGCTTTCTTT; V: TRBV5-4; J: TRBJ1-1; D: TRBD1; size: .
CDR3: CATPGGEAFF; DNA: TGTGCCACCCCGGGAGGGGAAGCTTTCTTT; V: TRBV7-2; J: TRBJ1-1; D: .; size: .
CDR3: CASSGGTKVNQPQHF; DNA: TGTGCCAGCAGTGGGGGGACAAAGGTTAATCAGCCCCAGCATTTT; V: TRBV6-1; J: TRBJ1-5; D: .; size: .
CDR3: CASSRNLGGLGDGTQYF; DNA: TGCGCCAGCAGCCGAAACCTGGGAGGGCTCGGGGATGGGACCCAGTACTTC; V: TRBV5-1; J: TRBJ2-5; D: TRBD2; size: .
CDR3: CASSLDWGDSYGYTF; DNA: TGTGCCAGCAGCTTGGATTGGGGGGACAGCTATGGCTACACCTTC; V: TRBV5-6; J: TRBJ1-2; D: TRBD1; size: .
CDR3: CASRSITDTQYF; DNA: TGTGCCAGCAGGTCAATCACAGATACGCAGTATTTT; V: TRBV7-9; J: TRBJ2-3; D: .; size: .
CDR3: CASSQFSAQGRSETQYF; DNA: TGTGCCAGCAGCCAATTTTCAGCACAGGGGCGCTCGGAGACCCAGTACTTC; V: TRBV16; J: TRBJ2-5; D: TRBD1; size: medium-sized
CDR3: CASSLQTGSNQPQHF; DNA: TGTGCCAGCAGCTTACAGACAGGGAGCAATCAGCCCCAGCATTTT; V: TRBV7-2; J: TRBJ1-5; D: TRBD1; size: .
CDR3: CASSVAGTASSYEQYF; DNA: TGTGCCAGCAGCGTTGCAGGGACTGCGAGCTCCTACGAGCAGTACTTC; V: TRBV7-2; J: TRBJ2-7; D: .; size: .